This TCR beta chain was documented in a study of cytomegalovirus exposure and HLA in healthy donors. Findings and caveats of the study: Reports indicate that TCR beta sequences accurately predicted the HLA-A and HLA-B alleles of most subjects. Many donors carried some public TCRs, although rarity characterized most TCR sequences.

PCR employed 60 Vbeta and 13 Jbeta primers. Clones were read by immunoSEQ multiplex PCR, and TCRdb kept only the in-frame ones, dropping some. This sample's table reports around 150,000 clones. Concerning this clone: The antigen remains undetermined.

CDR1 is ENHRY, CDR2 SYGVKD, per germline. CDR3 length: 17 amino acids. V shed 4 bases and J 2 bases; nucleotides not matched to a gene: 6. What was sequenced was PBMCs. This chain uses TRBV10-3 with TRBJ1-5; 12 bases line up with TRBD1. The sequence derives from a man aged 35 to 55 in good health and CMV-seronegative. CDR3 bases: TGTGCCATCAGTGCCGGGACAGGGGGCGGAGGCAATCAGCCCCAGCATTTT. Translating gives CAISAGTGGGGNQPQHF.